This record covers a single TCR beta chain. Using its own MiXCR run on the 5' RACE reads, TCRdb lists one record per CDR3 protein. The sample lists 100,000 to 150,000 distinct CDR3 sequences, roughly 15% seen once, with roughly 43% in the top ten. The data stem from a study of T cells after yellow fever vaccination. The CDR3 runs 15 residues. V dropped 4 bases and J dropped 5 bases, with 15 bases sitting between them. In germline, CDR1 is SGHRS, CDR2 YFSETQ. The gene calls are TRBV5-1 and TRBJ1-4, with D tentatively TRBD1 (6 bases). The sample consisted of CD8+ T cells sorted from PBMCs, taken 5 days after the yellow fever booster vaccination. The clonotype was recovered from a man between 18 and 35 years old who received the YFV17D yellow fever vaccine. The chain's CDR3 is CASSARGGDNEKLFF. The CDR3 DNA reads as TGCGCCAGCAGCGCCAGAGGGGGGGACAATGAAAAACTGTTTTTT.